This T cell receptor beta chain stems from a study of graft-versus-host responses after intestinal transplantation. Study information: All of the recipients had induction that used anti-thymocyte globulin, then tacrolimus and steroids for two to four years. Overall study findings and caveats: With peak circulating GvH clone levels came an association with early post-transplant HvG declines. The study found high graft-versus-host to host-versus-graft clonal ratios in allografts of patients with graft-donor T cell macrochimerism. Recipient marrow contained GvH clones, some of which appeared first in ileum or blood.

A note on this clone: The target antigen is unknown.

Some clones are missing from TCRdb's copy, which holds only in-frame ones; the method was immunoSEQ multiplex PCR. The sample yields some 140,000 clones, about nine tenths seen once. V shed 5 bases and J shed 3 bases, with 25 bases lying between them. The germline V gene has CDR1 SGHTA and CDR2 FQGNSA. There are 18 residues in the CDR3. This chain uses TRBV7-2 with TRBJ1-1, with a tentative D call TRBD1 (6 bases). The sample here was unstimulated CD4+ T cells sorted from spleen or lymph node cells, taken before intestinal transplant. The sequence was collected from a human donor who received an intestinal transplant. CDR3 sequence reads: CASSMKSGRQGHDTEAFF. The CDR3 DNA reads TGTGCCAGCAGCATGAAATCGGGACGCCAGGGGCATGACACTGAAGCTTTCTTT.